The following is a T cell receptor (beta chain) sequence with its context. Its antigen is unidentified. The CDR3 is 15 residues long. Germline V lookup: CDR1 LGHNA, CDR2 YNFKEQ. V trimming: 4 bases; J trimming: 5 bases; junction bases outside the gene matches: 9. This entry comes from a study of cytomegalovirus exposure and HLA in healthy donors. Study outcomes and limitations: Within an earlier analysis, most TCR beta V segments proved productive either about 87% or about 30% of the time.

The PCR employed 60 Vbeta primers together with 13 Jbeta primers. TCRdb keeps only in-frame clones here, not all; method: immunoSEQ multiplex PCR. The sample shows around 150,000 clones, approximately 79% of them seen only once. Input material: PBMCs. This receptor was identified in a man between 45 and 60 years old in good health and CMV-seropositive. This rearrangement joins TRBV4-2 to TRBJ1-1; 8 nucleotides match TRBD1. The chain's CDR3 is CASSPQGALATEAFF. The CDR3 region has the DNA TGTGCCAGCAGCCCGCAGGGGGCGTTAGCTACTGAAGCTTTCTTT.